This TCR beta chain was obtained from a study of T cell responses to AZD1222 COVID-19 vaccine. Study findings and constraints: It was only a handful of AZD1222 recipients who were seropositive at baseline. Donors were chiefly white British, with a greater number of females, and clonal diversity was perhaps underestimated. Repertoire sampling occurred only after the peak T cell response.

The assay was immunoSEQ multiplex PCR, and TCRdb's table has in-frame clones only and misses some. The table records around 150,000 clones, around 91% of them present only once. The germline CDR1 and CDR2 sequences are LGHDT and YNNKEL (reference sequence). With 2 bases removed from V and 0 bases from J, the gap between germline ends came to 14 bases. The CDR3 runs 18 residues. This clone was picked up a small number of times. Its antigen is still unknown. Source: peripheral blood, taken on day 0 of AZD1222 vaccination. The chain uses TRBV3-1 (or the pseudogene TRBV3-2) and TRBJ2-6; TRBD1 might be the D (5 bases). This sequence originates from an adult in good health. The CDR3, as DNA: TGTGCCAGCAGCCAAAGGCGACAGCCGCGCTCTGGGGCCAACGTCCTGACTTTC. It codes for CASSQRRQPRSGANVLTF.